This T cell receptor (beta chain) was identified during a study of low-dose radiotherapy and immunotherapy resistance in tumors. With regard to this clonotype: This likely came from a read error, as a far larger clone is one base away.

Time point noted: before trial treatment. V was clipped by 8 bases and J by 11 bases; unmatched bases: 22. The CDR3 has 16 residues. Germline values: CDR1 MNHGY, CDR2 SAAAGT. Covering alpha and beta chains, TRAV- and TRBV-specific primers were used for the first-strand cDNA. Amplification of TCRs used a constant-region primer and V-primer adapter for 20 PCR cycles. In vitro transcription amplified isolated mRNA. From the reads, TCRdb called clonotypes with MiXCR, one entry per CDR3 protein. The table shows tens of thousands of distinct CDR3 sequences, with around 30% occurring only once. The rearrangement uses TRBV6-8 and TRBJ2-5, with 8 nucleotides matching TRBD2. Sequenced here: PBMCs, sampled before treatment. This TCR was sampled from a female donor with ovarian cancer. The CDR3 is CASRWGLGGGNNEQYF. CDR3 DNA sequence: TGTGCCAGCCGGTGGGGGCTAGGCGGGGGGAACAATGAGCAGTACTTC.